The rows below give T cell receptor beta chains drawn from one sample of a study of identical twins. TCRdb processed the 5' RACE reads anew with MiXCR; each CDR3 protein has one entry. The sample includes 1.5 million to 2 million distinct CDR3 sequences, around a third of them seen just once. The sample taken for sequencing was cord blood. All receptors derive from a newborn girl in good health. Both conserved end residues are trimmed from each CDR3.

j_call: TRBJ2-1
v_call: TRBV7-2
cdr3_aa: ASSLAGGKQF

j_call: TRBJ1-5
v_call: TRBV5-1
cdr3_aa: ASSFFGDQPQH

j_call: TRBJ1-5
v_call: TRBV20-1
cdr3_aa: SALTQGGNQPQH

j_call: TRBJ2-2
v_call: TRBV2
cdr3_aa: ASSSFFTGELF

j_call: .
v_call: TRBV5-6
cdr3_aa: ASSLLTSGNHEQY

j_call: TRBJ2-1
v_call: TRBV2
cdr3_aa: ASRPGTGAYNEQF

j_call: TRBJ1-2
v_call: TRBV6-1
cdr3_aa: ASKYGGGYT

j_call: TRBJ2-1
v_call: TRBV15
cdr3_aa: ATSSPQRLAPYNEQF

j_call: TRBJ2-3
v_call: TRBV9
cdr3_aa: ASSVVGRRYTDTQY

j_call: TRBJ2-7
v_call: TRBV29-1
cdr3_aa: SVEGVRDRGVLSYEQY

j_call: TRBJ2-7
v_call: TRBV28
cdr3_aa: ASSFRVAGGYEQY

j_call: TRBJ2-7
v_call: TRBV7-9
cdr3_aa: ASSLTKARPSGEQY

j_call: TRBJ1-1
v_call: TRBV15
cdr3_aa: ATSRPLVGASNTEAF

j_call: TRBJ2-1
v_call: TRBV2
cdr3_aa: ASGVAGGLGNEQF

j_call: TRBJ1-1
v_call: TRBV7-6
cdr3_aa: ASSLGYRADTEAF

j_call: TRBJ1-2
v_call: TRBV3-1
cdr3_aa: ASSQGQYYYGYT

j_call: TRBJ1-5
v_call: TRBV12-3/TRBV12-4
cdr3_aa: ASSVTEYQPQH

j_call: TRBJ2-1
v_call: TRBV20-1
cdr3_aa: SARAQFGTSGHTAYNEQF

j_call: TRBJ2-1
v_call: TRBV7-2
cdr3_aa: ASSPTPSSHNEQF

j_call: TRBJ1-5
v_call: TRBV4-1
cdr3_aa: ASSQVVTEPQH

j_call: TRBJ2-2
v_call: TRBV5-1
cdr3_aa: ASSLETGESGELF

j_call: TRBJ2-3
v_call: TRBV5-4
cdr3_aa: ASSLVSVRGTDTQY

j_call: TRBJ1-3
v_call: TRBV3-1
cdr3_aa: ASSQGGILRNTIY

j_call: TRBJ1-5
v_call: TRBV6-5
cdr3_aa: ASSFTSFNQPQH

j_call: TRBJ1-2
v_call: TRBV30
cdr3_aa: AWRRTANYGYT

j_call: TRBJ1-2
v_call: TRBV5-6
cdr3_aa: ASSLPGAGGYYGYT

j_call: TRBJ2-2
v_call: TRBV19
cdr3_aa: ASIQGTGELF

j_call: TRBJ1-6
v_call: TRBV10-3
cdr3_aa: AISDGGANSPLH

j_call: TRBJ1-1
v_call: TRBV6-5
cdr3_aa: ASSFSAWNTEAF

j_call: TRBJ1-4
v_call: TRBV28
cdr3_aa: ASRPTIWGANEKLF

j_call: TRBJ2-7
v_call: TRBV7-2
cdr3_aa: AGRKTGTGSYEQY

j_call: TRBJ2-3
v_call: TRBV5-5
cdr3_aa: ASSAQTGVPTDTQY

j_call: TRBJ2-1
v_call: TRBV3-1
cdr3_aa: ASSQGDYGYNEQF

j_call: TRBJ1-1
v_call: TRBV4-2
cdr3_aa: ASSQLTGGTEAF

j_call: TRBJ2-4
v_call: TRBV30
cdr3_aa: AWSVTGGPGNIQY

j_call: TRBJ2-1
v_call: TRBV12-3/TRBV12-4
cdr3_aa: ASRRGLAGGPLSSYNEQF

j_call: TRBJ2-7
v_call: TRBV14
cdr3_aa: ASSQDQDVSYEQY

j_call: TRBJ2-3
v_call: TRBV2
cdr3_aa: ASSEGLNWADTQY

j_call: TRBJ2-3
v_call: TRBV20-1
cdr3_aa: SARRSGSVTDTQY

j_call: TRBJ2-1
v_call: TRBV20-1
cdr3_aa: SASRTRSLTNEQF

j_call: TRBJ1-3
v_call: TRBV12-3/TRBV12-4
cdr3_aa: ASSTGLSGNTIY

j_call: TRBJ1-5
v_call: TRBV7-8
cdr3_aa: ASSLGTGMSNQPQH

j_call: TRBJ1-2
v_call: TRBV4-2
cdr3_aa: ASSQDAPTGSPYGYT

j_call: TRBJ1-6
v_call: TRBV20-1
cdr3_aa: SAARDRVNSPLH

j_call: TRBJ1-1
v_call: TRBV27
cdr3_aa: ASSLLKGFGEAF

j_call: TRBJ2-3
v_call: TRBV11-2
cdr3_aa: ASSQRTVSSTDTQY

j_call: TRBJ1-2
v_call: TRBV29-1
cdr3_aa: SARLQYGYT

j_call: TRBJ2-3
v_call: TRBV5-1
cdr3_aa: AAALAGSSDTQY

j_call: TRBJ2-3
v_call: TRBV6-5
cdr3_aa: ASRGTADTQY

j_call: TRBJ1-2
v_call: TRBV6-1
cdr3_aa: ASSDKDTNNYGYT

j_call: TRBJ1-4
v_call: TRBV28
cdr3_aa: ASKRGTPNEKLF

j_call: TRBJ1-2
v_call: TRBV29-1
cdr3_aa: SVERRTSAEGYT

j_call: TRBJ1-2
v_call: TRBV12-3/TRBV12-4
cdr3_aa: ASSLWKGNYGYT

j_call: TRBJ2-3
v_call: TRBV7-2
cdr3_aa: ASRRTSGLTDTQY

j_call: TRBJ2-7
v_call: TRBV12-3/TRBV12-4
cdr3_aa: ASTVDRVGEQY

j_call: TRBJ2-1
v_call: TRBV7-2
cdr3_aa: ASSSLLAGDLNNEQF

j_call: TRBJ2-1
v_call: TRBV2
cdr3_aa: ARTSAGATYNEQF